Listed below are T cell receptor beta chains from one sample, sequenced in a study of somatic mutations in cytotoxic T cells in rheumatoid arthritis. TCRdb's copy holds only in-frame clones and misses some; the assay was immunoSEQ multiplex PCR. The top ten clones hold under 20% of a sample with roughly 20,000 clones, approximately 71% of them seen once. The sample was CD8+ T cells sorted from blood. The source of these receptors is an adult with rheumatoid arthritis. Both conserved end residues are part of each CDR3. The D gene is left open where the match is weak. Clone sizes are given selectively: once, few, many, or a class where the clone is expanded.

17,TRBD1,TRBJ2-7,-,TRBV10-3,TGTGCCATCAGTGCGCCCACAGGGGACAGGGTTACCTACGAGCAGTACTTC,CAISAPTGDRVTYEQYF
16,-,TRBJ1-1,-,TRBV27,TGTGCCAGCAGTCCTTCCGCCTACAATATCGGCACTGAAGCTTTCTTT,CASSPSAYNIGTEAFF
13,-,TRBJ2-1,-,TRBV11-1,TGTGCCAGCAGCTCCCGGGACTCGAGTGAGCAGTTCTTC,CASSSRDSSEQFF
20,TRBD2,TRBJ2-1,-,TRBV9,TGTGCCAGCAGCGCCACCCTGGGAACTAGCGGGGGGTGGCTGAAAGGTGAGCAGTTCTTC,CASSATLGTSGGWLKGEQFF
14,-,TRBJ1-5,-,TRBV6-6,TGTGCCAGCACCCAACAGCTCAACAATCAGCCCCAGCATTTT,CASTQQLNNQPQHF
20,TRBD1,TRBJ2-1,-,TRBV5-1,TGCGCCAGCAGCTATTCCCCATTACTCGGGGACAGGGGCTCCTACAATGAGCAGTTCTTC,CASSYSPLLGDRGSYNEQFF
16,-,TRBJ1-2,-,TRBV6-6,TGTGCCAGCAGTTACTCCCAGGACAGCCCTAACTATGGCTACACCTTC,CASSYSQDSPNYGYTF
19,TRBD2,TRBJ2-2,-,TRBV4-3,TGCGCCAGCAGCCAAGATTTAGCGGGGGGGCCTTTGTACACCGGGGAGCTGTTTTTT,CASSQDLAGGPLYTGELFF
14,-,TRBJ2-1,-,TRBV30,TGTGCCTGGAGTGAATTCCAGAGCCACAATGAGCAGTTCTTC,CAWSEFQSHNEQFF
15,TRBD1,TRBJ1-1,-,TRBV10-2,TGCGCCAGCAGTGAGCAGGGGGGGATAAACACTGAAGCTTTCTTT,CASSEQGGINTEAFF
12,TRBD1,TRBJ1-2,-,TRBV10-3,TGTGCCATCACCCAGGGGGGGGATGGCTACACCTTC,CAITQGGDGYTF
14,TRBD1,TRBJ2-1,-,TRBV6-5,TGTGCCAGCAGCCCGGGACAGGGACTTAATGAGCAGTTCTTC,CASSPGQGLNEQFF
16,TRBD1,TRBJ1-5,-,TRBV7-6,TGTGCCAGCAGCCCCTACTCCGGGACAGGGGGACAGCCCCAGCATTTT,CASSPYSGTGGQPQHF
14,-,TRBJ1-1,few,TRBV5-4,TGTGCCAGCAGCTTGTGGGGAGAGGGCACTGAAGCTTTCTTT,CASSLWGEGTEAFF
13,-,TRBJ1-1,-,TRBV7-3,TGTGCCAGCAGCTTAGGGGCGAACACTGAAGCTTTCTTT,CASSLGANTEAFF